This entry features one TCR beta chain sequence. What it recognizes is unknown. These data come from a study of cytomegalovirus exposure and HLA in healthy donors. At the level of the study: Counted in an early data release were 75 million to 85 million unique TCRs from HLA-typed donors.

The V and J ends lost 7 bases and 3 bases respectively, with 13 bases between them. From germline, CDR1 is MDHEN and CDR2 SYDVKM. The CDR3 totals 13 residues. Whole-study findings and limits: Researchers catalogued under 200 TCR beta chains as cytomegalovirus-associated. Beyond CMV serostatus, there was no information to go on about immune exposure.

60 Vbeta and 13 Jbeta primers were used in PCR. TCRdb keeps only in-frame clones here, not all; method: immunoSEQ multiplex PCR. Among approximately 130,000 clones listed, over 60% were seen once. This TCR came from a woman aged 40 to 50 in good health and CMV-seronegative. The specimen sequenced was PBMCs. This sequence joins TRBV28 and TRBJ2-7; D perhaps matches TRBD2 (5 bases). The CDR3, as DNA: TGTGCCAGCAAGTTGACGGGGATCTACGAGCAGTACTTC. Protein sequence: CASKLTGIYEQYF. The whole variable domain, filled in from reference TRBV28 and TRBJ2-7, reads DVKVTQSSRYLVKRTGEKVFLECVQDMDHENMFWYRQDPGLGLRLIYFSYDVKMKEKGDIPEGYSVSREKKERFSLILESASTNQTSMYLCASKLTGIYEQYFGPGTRLTVT.